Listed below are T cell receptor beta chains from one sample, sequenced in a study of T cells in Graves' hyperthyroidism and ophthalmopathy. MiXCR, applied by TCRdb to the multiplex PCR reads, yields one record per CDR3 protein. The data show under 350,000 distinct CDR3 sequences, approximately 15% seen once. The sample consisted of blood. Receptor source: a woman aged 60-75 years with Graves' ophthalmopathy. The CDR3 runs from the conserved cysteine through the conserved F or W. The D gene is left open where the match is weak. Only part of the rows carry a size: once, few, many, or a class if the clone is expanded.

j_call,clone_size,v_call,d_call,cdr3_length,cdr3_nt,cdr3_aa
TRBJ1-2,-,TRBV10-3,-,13,TGTGCCATCAGTGCGAATCCAGAGGATGGCTACACCTTC,CAISANPEDGYTF
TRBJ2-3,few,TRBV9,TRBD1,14,TGTGCCAGCAGCGTCGGGACAGGGCGGGATACGCAGTATTTT,CASSVGTGRDTQYF
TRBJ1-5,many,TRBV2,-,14,TGTGCCAGCAGGCCGGGCCCCTCAACACAGCCCCAGCATTTT,CASRPGPSTQPQHF
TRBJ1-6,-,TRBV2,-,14,TGTGCCAGCAGTGCCCCCGGATATAATTCACCCCTCCACTTT,CASSAPGYNSPLHF
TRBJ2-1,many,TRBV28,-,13,TGTGCCAGCAGTATTGACAGCTACAATGAGCAGTTCTTC,CASSIDSYNEQFF
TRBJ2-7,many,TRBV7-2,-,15,TGTGCCAGCAGCTTGCACAGTTCTACCTCCTACGAGCAGTACTTC,CASSLHSSTSYEQYF
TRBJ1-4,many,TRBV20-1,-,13,TGCAGTGCTAGACCCTACGGTAATGAAAAACTGTTTTTT,CSARPYGNEKLFF
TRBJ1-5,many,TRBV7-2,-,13,TGTGCCAGCAGCTGGGGGGTGGGTCAGCCCCAGCATTTT,CASSWGVGQPQHF
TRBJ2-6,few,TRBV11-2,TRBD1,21,TGTGCCAGCAACTTAAACCGGGACAGACCGATTTCCAACTCTGGGGCCAACGTCCTGACTTTC,CASNLNRDRPISNSGANVLTF
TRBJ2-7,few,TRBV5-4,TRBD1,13,TGTGCCAGCAGCGGGGGACAGAGCTACGAGCAGTACTTC,CASSGGQSYEQYF
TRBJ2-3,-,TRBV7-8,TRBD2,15,TGTGCCAGCAGTGACCAGCGGGGGTTGACAGATACGCAGTATTTT,CASSDQRGLTDTQYF